These 3 T cell receptor beta chains were all obtained from the same sample, sequenced in a study of T cell responses to AZD1222 COVID-19 vaccine. Data came from immunoSEQ multiplex PCR; TCRdb stores just in-frame clones and leaves some out. The repertoire holds about 56,000 clones, with more than 75% as singletons. The material sequenced was peripheral blood, taken 28 days after the second AZD1222 dose. The receptors were sampled from an adult who received the AZD1222 COVID-19 vaccine.

The V gene is TRBV28, the J gene TRBJ1-4; D is perhaps TRBD1 (6 bases). The CDR3 extends over 18 amino acids. V lost 5 bases and J lost 3, with 22 bases in between. Germline CDR1 is MDHEN and CDR2 is SYDVKM. DNA for the CDR3: TGTGCCAGCAGTAACAGGGAGAGGTTTGGGGCAGCTAATGAAAAACTGTTTTTT. It encodes CASSNRERFGAANEKLFF.

V is TRBV7-6 and J is TRBJ2-2; 8 positions agree with TRBD1. J was trimmed by 6 bases and V by 2 bases; bases with no gene match: 5. The length of the CDR3 is 15 residues. CDR1 and CDR2 from the germline V gene are SGHVS and FNYEAQ. The CDR3 DNA reads TGTGCCAGCAGCTTAAGACAGGGGACGTCCGGGGAGCTGTTTTTT. Its translation: CASSLRQGTSGELFF.

The chain joins TRBV24-1 to TRBJ1-1; the D gene is possibly TRBD1 (6 bases). Trimming took 3 bases from V and 6 from J, leaving 16 bases between them. Germline-derived CDR1 and CDR2 are KGHDR and SFDVKD. This CDR3 contains 15 residues. The CDR3 nucleotides are TGTGCCACCAGTGATGGGGACATGCGGCTCTCTGAAGCTTTCTTT. Its protein is CATSDGDMRLSEAFF.